This T cell receptor (beta chain) was obtained from a study of cytomegalovirus exposure and HLA in healthy donors. The PCR had 60 Vbeta and 13 Jbeta primers. This table comes from immunoSEQ multiplex PCR, and its TCRdb copy is limited to in-frame clones, with some not included. This sample carries about 130,000 clones, under 80% of them seen once, and the ten largest clones take 13%. The table lists this clone with a few counts. CDR1 and CDR2 from the germline V gene are MNHEY and SVGAGI. This CDR3 contains 14 residues. The V and J ends lost 4 bases and 0 bases respectively, with 7 bases between them.

Source material: PBMCs. The receptor was isolated from an older woman in good health and CMV-seropositive. The rearrangement links TRBV6-5 to TRBJ1-5; D is undetermined. CDR3 sequence reads: CASSSHNSNQPQHF. Here the CDR3 DNA reads TGTGCCAGCAGTTCCCACAATAGCAATCAGCCCCAGCATTTT.